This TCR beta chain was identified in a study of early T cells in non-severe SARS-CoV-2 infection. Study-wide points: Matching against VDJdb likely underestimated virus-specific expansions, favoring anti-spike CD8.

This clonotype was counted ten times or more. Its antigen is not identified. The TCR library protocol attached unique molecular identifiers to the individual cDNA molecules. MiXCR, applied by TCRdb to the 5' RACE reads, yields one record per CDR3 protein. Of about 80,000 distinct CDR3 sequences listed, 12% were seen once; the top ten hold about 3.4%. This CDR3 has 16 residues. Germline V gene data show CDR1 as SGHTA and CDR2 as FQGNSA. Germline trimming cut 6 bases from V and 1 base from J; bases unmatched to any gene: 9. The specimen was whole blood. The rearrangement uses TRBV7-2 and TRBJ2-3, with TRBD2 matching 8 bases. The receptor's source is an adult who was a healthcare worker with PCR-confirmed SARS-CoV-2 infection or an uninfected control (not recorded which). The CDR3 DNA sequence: TGTGCCAGCAGGCGAGCGGGAGCGCTCCGCACAGATACGCAGTATTTT. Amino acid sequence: CASRRAGALRTDTQYF. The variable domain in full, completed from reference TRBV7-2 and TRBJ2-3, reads GAGVSQSPSNKVTEKGKDVELRCDPISGHTALYWYRQSLGQGLEFLIYFQGNSAPDKSGLPSDRFSAERTGGSVSTLTIQRTQQEDSAVYLCASRRAGALRTDTQYFGPGTRLTVL.